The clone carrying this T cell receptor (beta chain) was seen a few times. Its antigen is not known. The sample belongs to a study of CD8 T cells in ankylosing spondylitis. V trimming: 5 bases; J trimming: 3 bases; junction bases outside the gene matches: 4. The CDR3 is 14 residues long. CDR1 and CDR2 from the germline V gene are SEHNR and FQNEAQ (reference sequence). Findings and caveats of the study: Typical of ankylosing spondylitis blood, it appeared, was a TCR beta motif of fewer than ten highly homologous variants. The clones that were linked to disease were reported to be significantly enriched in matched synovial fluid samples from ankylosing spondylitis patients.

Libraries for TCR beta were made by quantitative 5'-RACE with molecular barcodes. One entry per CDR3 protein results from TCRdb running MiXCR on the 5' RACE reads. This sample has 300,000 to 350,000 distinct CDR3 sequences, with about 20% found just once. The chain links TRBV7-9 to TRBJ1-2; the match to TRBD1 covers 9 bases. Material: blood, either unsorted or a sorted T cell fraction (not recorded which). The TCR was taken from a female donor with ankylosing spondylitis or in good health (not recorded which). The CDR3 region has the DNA TGTGCCAGCAGCAAACAGGGGGCGGACTATGGCTACACCTTC. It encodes CASSKQGADYGYTF.